These 16 T cell receptor beta chains originate from one sample sequenced in a study of shared clonotypes between healthy human individuals. Terminally differentiated effector memory CD45RA+ cells were excluded by CCR7 positive selection of CD45RO-negative cells. Clones were read by immunoSEQ multiplex PCR, and TCRdb kept only the in-frame ones, dropping some. Altogether just over 2,000,000 clones are present, approximately 94% being singletons, with the ten largest covering 1% to 1.3%. Sequencing used naive CD8+ T cells sorted from blood. The receptors stem from a young man in good health.

Of note for this clone: A junction boundary mismatches the germline segment, possibly from a read error. V is TRBV7-7 and J is TRBJ2-7; D is undetermined. CDR3 length: 13 residues. Germline V CDR1 and CDR2: SSHAT, FNYEAQ (reference sequence). The CDR3 protein is CASSAANSYEQYF. CDR3 sequence (DNA): TGTGCTAGCAGCGCGGCTAACTCCTACGAGCAGTACTTC.

The gene calls are TRBV7-6 and TRBJ2-1; TRBD2 agrees at 12 bases. Per germline, CDR1 SGHVS and CDR2 FNYEAQ. Trimming took 6 bases from V and 6 from J; bases not matched to a gene: 9. This CDR3 is 16 amino acids long. CDR3 in DNA: TGTGCCAGCAGACCCCTAGCGGGGGGGCCTCTCAATGAGCAGTTCTTC. It specifies CASRPLAGGPLNEQFF.

This chain joins TRBV30 and TRBJ2-3, with D perhaps matching TRBD2 (5 bases). The CDR3 covers 15 residues. V gave up 0 bases and J gave up 2 bases, with 12 bases separating them. Germline V gene data show CDR1 as GTSNPN and CDR2 as SVGIG (reference sequence). DNA for the CDR3: TGTGCCTGGAGTGTACTTGGACTCTACACAGATACGCAGTATTTT. It codes for CAWSVLGLYTDTQYF.

This sequence joins TRBV9 and TRBJ2-1; 7 nucleotides agree with TRBD2. This CDR3 contains 16 residues. The V gene's germline CDR1 is SGDLS and CDR2 YYNGEE. Trimming took 4 bases from V and 6 from J; bases not matched to a gene: 13. CDR3 in DNA: TGTGCCAGCAGCCCATACCCGGGAGGTCCAGGCAATGAGCAGTTCTTC. Translating gives CASSPYPGGPGNEQFF.

The J gene is TRBJ2-7, the V gene TRBV11-2; the match to TRBD1 covers 9 bases. The CDR3 covers 15 residues. CDR1 SGHAT and CDR2 FQNNGV come from the germline V gene. V gave up 5 bases and J gave up 7 bases; unmatched junction bases: 12. CDR3 amino acids: CASSAWDRVSEEQYF. CDR3 DNA: TGTGCCAGCAGCGCCTGGGACAGGGTGTCAGAAGAGCAGTACTTC.

The J gene is TRBJ2-7, the V gene TRBV27, with D possibly matching TRBD1 (6 bases). With 3 bases removed from V and 2 bases from J, the gap between germline ends came to 14 bases. Germline V gives CDR1 MNHEY, CDR2 SMNVEV (reference sequence). This CDR3 is built from 15 residues. CDR3 sequence reads: CASSLGRDTAYEQYF. The CDR3 nucleotides read TGTGCCAGCAGTTTGGGAAGGGACACCGCCTACGAGCAGTACTTC.

To note about this clone: Germline and junction disagree at one end, which may indicate a read error. V and J are TRBV6-1 and TRBJ2-3, with TRBD2 as a possible D gene (6 bases). Germline V gene sequence: CDR1 MNHNS, CDR2 SASEGT. The CDR3 totals 16 residues. The CDR3 protein is CASGEVAEAYADTQYF. The CDR3, as DNA: TGTGCCAGCGGTGAGGTAGCGGAAGCCTACGCAGATACGCAGTATTTT.

With respect to this clone: This sample includes further DNA sequences coding for the same CDR3. V and J are TRBV9 and TRBJ2-3; D ambiguous. CDR1 and CDR2 from the germline V gene are SGDLS and YYNGEE. With 0 bases removed from V and 0 bases from J, the gap between germline ends came to 5 bases. CDR3 length: 14 amino acids. CDR3: CASSVGISTDTQYF. The CDR3 nucleotides read TGTGCCAGCAGCGTAGGGATTAGCACAGATACGCAGTATTTT.

The chain uses TRBV7-8 and TRBJ2-1, with unresolved D. The V end lost 0 bases, the J end lost 5 bases, and 5 bases lay between the germline ends. The CDR3 contains 13 residues. Germline CDR1 is SGHVS and CDR2 is FQNEAQ. CDR3 protein: CASSLAWDNEQFF. DNA for the CDR3: TGTGCCAGCAGCTTAGCTTGGGACAATGAGCAGTTCTTC.

V and J are TRBV11-2 and TRBJ2-7, with 9 nucleotides matching TRBD2. The CDR3 consists of 15 residues. Germline CDR1 SGHAT, CDR2 FQNNGV. V dropped 2 bases and J dropped 7; count of bases not matched to a gene: 9. DNA of the CDR3: TGTGCCAGCAGCTTATATGGCGGGGGGGCCCGTGAGCAGTACTTC. It is translated as CASSLYGGGAREQYF.

The gene calls are TRBV15 and TRBJ2-3; TRBD1 or TRBD2 may be the D gene (5 bases each). Germline V gene data show CDR1 as LNHNV and CDR2 as YYDKDF (reference sequence). V lost 1 base and J 2 bases, leaving 13 bases between the germline ends. CDR3 length: 16 residues. CDR3 protein: CATSRGGDLFTDTQYF. The CDR3 DNA reads as TGTGCCACCAGCAGAGGAGGGGATCTTTTCACAGATACGCAGTATTTT.

The rearrangement uses TRBV9 and TRBJ2-1; D gene uncertain. This CDR3 has 13 amino acids. Germline V CDR1 and CDR2: SGDLS, YYNGEE. The ends were cut back, 3 bases at V and 3 bases at J, with 7 bases in the middle. CDR3 protein: CASSEAGYNEQFF. The DNA for the CDR3 is TGTGCCAGCAGCGAGGCAGGCTACAATGAGCAGTTCTTC. The whole variable domain, filled in from reference TRBV9 and TRBJ2-1, reads DSGVTQTPKHLITATGQRVTLRCSPRSGDLSVYWYQQSLDQGLQFLIQYYNGEERAKGNILERFSAQQFPDLHSELNLSSLELGDSALYFCASSEAGYNEQFFGPGTRLTVL.

The chain links TRBV13 to TRBJ1-1, with D possibly matching TRBD1 (6 bases). V shed 5 bases and J shed 7 bases, with 8 bases lying between them. Per the germline V gene, CDR1 is PRHDT and CDR2 is FYEKMQ (reference sequence). The CDR3 covers 11 residues. CDR3 residues: CASSLDSEAFF. The CDR3 region has the DNA TGTGCCAGCAGCCTGGACAGTGAAGCTTTCTTT. Drawing the rest from reference TRBV13 and TRBJ1-1, the complete variable domain is AAGVIQSPRHLIKEKRETATLKCYPIPRHDTVYWYQQGPGQDPQFLISFYEKMQSDKGSIPDRFSAQQFSDYHSELNMSSLELGDSALYFCASSLDSEAFFGQGTRLTVV.

This chain links TRBV5-6 with TRBJ1-1; D not resolved. CDR1 is SGHDT and CDR2 is YYEEEE in the germline V gene. The CDR3 runs 15 residues. Trimming removed 0 bases from V and 1 base from J, with 10 bases in between. This CDR3 reads CASSLVMDGNTEAFF. CDR3 sequence (DNA): TGTGCCAGCAGCTTGGTCATGGACGGGAACACTGAAGCTTTCTTT. The full variable domain, completed using reference TRBV5-6 and TRBJ1-1, is DAGVTQSPTHLIKTRGQQVTLRCSPKSGHDTVSWYQQALGQGPQFIFQYYEEEERQRGNFPDRFSGHQFPNYSSELNVNALLLGDSALYLCASSLVMDGNTEAFFGQGTRLTVV.

The V and J genes are TRBV2 and TRBJ2-7, with 8 bases matching TRBD2. Germline CDR1 SNHLY, CDR2 FYNNEI. Germline trimming cut 6 bases from V and 5 bases from J; bases unmatched to any gene: 15. CDR3 length: 16 amino acids. This chain's CDR3 is CASSPAGRAKSNEQYF. The DNA for the CDR3 is TGTGCCAGCAGCCCTGCCGGGAGGGCCAAATCTAACGAGCAGTACTTC. The full variable domain, in which reference TRBV2 and TRBJ2-7 provide the parts outside the CDR3, is EPEVTQTPSHQVTQMGQEVILRCVPISNHLYFYWYRQILGQKVEFLVSFYNNEISEKSEIFDDQFSVERPDGSNFTLKIRSTKLEDSAMYFCASSPAGRAKSNEQYFGPGTRLTVT.

This chain uses TRBV27 with TRBJ2-7, with TRBD2 identical over 9 bases. The CDR3 is 16 amino acids. Trimming removed 3 bases from V and 3 bases from J; junction bases left unmatched: 9. Germline V gives CDR1 MNHEY, CDR2 SMNVEV (reference sequence). The CDR3 here is CASSLGASGMIYEQYF. DNA of the CDR3: TGTGCCAGCAGTTTGGGAGCTAGCGGGATGATCTACGAGCAGTACTTC.